A single sample is the source of the 17 T cell receptor beta chains below, sequenced in a study of CD8 T cells in Susac syndrome. It was with random hexamers that roughly 0.5 to 1 ug RNA was reverse transcribed. Using its own MiXCR run on the immunoSEQ multiplex PCR reads, TCRdb lists one record per CDR3 protein. The sample contains some 450,000 distinct CDR3 sequences, approximately 85% of which appear only once. The sample was CD8+ T cells from PBMCs. The receptors here all came from a human donor with multiple sclerosis.

J is TRBJ2-1 and V is TRBV20-1, with D perhaps being TRBD1 or TRBD2 (5 bases each). Germline assignment: CDR1 DFQATT and CDR2 SNEGSKA (reference sequence). The CDR3 extends over 15 amino acids. V was shortened by 1 base and J by 3 bases, with 13 bases between the two germline ends. Here the CDR3 reads CSARVRGWYYNEQFF. The DNA of the CDR3 is TGCAGTGCTAGAGTGAGGGGATGGTACTACAATGAGCAGTTCTTC.

This clonotype has only a few counts. CDR3: CAWSGARGEKRVFYEQYF. The CDR3 DNA sequence: TGTGCCTGGAGCGGAGCCCGGGGGGAGAAGAGGGTTTTCTACGAGCAGTACTTC. The chain carries TRBV30 and TRBJ2-7, with 7 bases matching TRBD2. The CDR3 is made up of 18 amino acids. V gave up 3 bases and J gave up 3 bases; unmatched junction bases: 20. CDR1 is GTSNPN and CDR2 is SVGIG in the germline V gene (reference sequence).

The CDR3 region is CAWSLSYNEQFF. Written as DNA, the CDR3 is TGTGCCTGGAGTCTCTCCTACAATGAGCAGTTCTTC. V is TRBV30 and J is TRBJ2-1; D is unclear. The germline CDR1 and CDR2 sequences are GTSNPN and SVGIG (reference sequence). V was trimmed by 2 bases and J by 0 bases, leaving 2 bases between them. CDR3 size: 12 residues.

This chain links TRBV5-1 with TRBJ1-1; D may be TRBD1 (5 bases). V was clipped by 4 bases and J by 0 bases, with 13 bases between them. This CDR3 has 15 residues. Germline loops: CDR1 SGHRS, CDR2 YFSETQ. The DNA for the CDR3 is TGCGCCAGCAGCCCCGGAGGGGCCCTGAACACTGAAGCTTTCTTT. It encodes CASSPGGALNTEAFF. The full variable domain, its missing parts supplied by reference TRBV5-1 and TRBJ1-1, is KAGVTQTPRYLIKTRGQQVTLSCSPISGHRSVSWYQQTPGQGLQFLFEYFSETQRNKGNFPGRFSGRQFSNSRSEMNVSTLELGDSALYLCASSPGGALNTEAFFGQGTRLTVV.

About this clonotype itself: One end of the junction is discordant with germline, which a read error may explain. CDR3 sequence: CASRLELGSSYEQYF. CDR3 DNA: TGTGCCAGCAGGTTAGAACTGGGATCCTCCTACGAGCAGTACTTC. This chain uses TRBV7-2 with TRBJ2-7; D ambiguous. The CDR3 has 15 amino acids. Germline lookup yields CDR1 SGHTA and CDR2 FQGNSA.

The chain combines TRBV7-9 with TRBJ2-7; D not resolved. The ends were cut back, 6 bases at V and 2 bases at J, with 17 bases in the middle. Germline CDR1 SEHNR, CDR2 FQNEAQ (reference sequence). This CDR3 region has 15 residues. The CDR3 DNA reads TGTGCCAGCAGTCCAAGCGCAGGTAGAGCCTACGAGCAGTACTTC. Protein sequence: CASSPSAGRAYEQYF. Based on the CDR3 plus reference TRBV7-9 and TRBJ2-7, the full variable domain is DTGVSQNPRHKITKRGQNVTFRCDPISEHNRLYWYRQTLGQGPEFLTYFQNEAQLEKSRLLSDRFSAERPKGSFSTLEIQRTEQGDSAMYLCASSPSAGRAYEQYFGPGTRLTVT.

The V and J genes are TRBV28 and TRBJ1-5, with TRBD1 matching over 8 bases. The V gene's germline CDR1 is MDHEN and CDR2 SYDVKM. V lost 5 bases and J lost 0; bases outside the gene matches: 12. This CDR3 comprises 18 residues. CDR3 nucleotide sequence: TGTGCCAGCAGTGCCAGACAGGGGACCCCATATAGCAATCAGCCCCAGCATTTT. Translation gives CASSARQGTPYSNQPQHF. Full variable domain (outside the CDR3, taken from reference TRBV28 and TRBJ1-5): DVKVTQSSRYLVKRTGEKVFLECVQDMDHENMFWYRQDPGLGLRLIYFSYDVKMKEKGDIPEGYSVSREKKERFSLILESASTNQTSMYLCASSARQGTPYSNQPQHFGDGTRLSIL.

The chain is built from TRBV7-4 and TRBJ1-1; 8 nucleotides agree with TRBD1. The CDR3 spans 15 residues. The trim removed 1 base at V and 3 bases at J, leaving 4 bases unmatched. The germline V gene encodes CDR1 SGHVT and CDR2 SQSDAQ. This chain's CDR3 is CASSLEYRGDTEAFF. CDR3 coding DNA: TGTGCCAGCAGCTTAGAGTACAGGGGGGACACTGAAGCTTTCTTT.

Here the CDR3 DNA reads TGTGCCAGTTGTCTAGGACAGGGGCCCTACGAGCAGTACTTC. The encoded protein is CASCLGQGPYEQYF. V is TRBV19 and J is TRBJ2-7; TRBD1 agrees at 9 bases. The CDR3 has 14 amino acids. The trim removed 8 bases at V and 2 bases at J, leaving 7 bases unmatched. CDR1 is LNHDA and CDR2 is SQIVND in the germline V gene (reference sequence).

This sequence joins TRBV29-1 and TRBJ2-3; D call uncertain. This CDR3 contains 15 residues. Deletions cut 1 base from V and 0 bases from J, with 11 bases between. Germline loops: CDR1 SQVTM, CDR2 ANQGSEA. The DNA for the CDR3 is TGCAGCGTTGAAGGCACGAGAACTAGCACAGATACGCAGTATTTT. It yields the protein CSVEGTRTSTDTQYF.

The rearrangement joins TRBV5-4 to TRBJ1-1; D unclear. Trimming pared 0 bases from V and 11 bases from J, leaving 11 bases between. CDR1 SGHNT and CDR2 YYREEE come from the germline V gene (reference sequence). This CDR3 region has 12 residues. The CDR3 spells CASSLGSGMAFF. The DNA for the CDR3 is TGTGCCAGCAGCTTGGGGTCCGGAATGGCTTTCTTT.

CDR3 amino acids: CASSARLGQETQYF. The CDR3 DNA sequence: TGTGCCAGCAGTGCTAGACTAGGCCAAGAGACCCAGTACTTC. The J gene is TRBJ2-5, the V gene TRBV27; tentative D call: TRBD2 (6 bases). V lost 5 bases and J lost 1, with 11 bases in between. Germline V gene lookup returns CDR1 MNHEY and CDR2 SMNVEV (reference sequence). This CDR3 spans 14 amino acids.

The V and J genes are TRBV27 and TRBJ2-7; 14 bases match TRBD2. CDR1 and CDR2 (germline): MNHEY, SMNVEV (reference sequence). V trimming: 6 bases; J trimming: 5 bases; junction bases outside the gene matches: 9. This CDR3 has 16 residues. The CDR3 sequence is CASREGLAGGWNEQYF. CDR3 DNA: TGTGCCAGCAGAGAAGGACTAGCGGGAGGATGGAACGAGCAGTACTTC.

The V call is TRBV4-1, the J call TRBJ1-2, with TRBD1 matching 7 bases. The CDR3 length is 18 residues. CDR1 is MGHRA and CDR2 is YSYEKL in the germline V gene. V shed 3 bases, J shed 0 bases, and the junction held 13 bases outside the gene matches. The CDR3 sequence is CASSQLQTTGQPNYGYTF. As DNA, the CDR3 is TGCGCCAGCAGCCAGCTCCAAACGACAGGGCAACCTAACTATGGCTACACCTTC.

The chain has TRBV6-1 and TRBJ2-5; maybe TRBD2 (6 bases). Germline CDR1 and CDR2: MNHNS and SASEGT. V was cut by 3 bases and J by 4 bases, with 15 bases left in between. There are 15 residues in the CDR3. The DNA for the CDR3 is TGTGCCAGCAGTGAGGGACGGGGGATCGGAGAGACCCAGTACTTC. This sequence encodes CASSEGRGIGETQYF.

This clonotype appeared a few times. The V call is TRBV5-4, the J call TRBJ2-7, with TRBD2 matching over 7 bases. From germline, CDR1 is SGHNT and CDR2 YYREEE (reference sequence). Germline trimming cut 3 bases from V and 4 bases from J; bases unmatched to any gene: 10. CDR3 length: 15 residues. CDR3: CASSWEGTSAYEQYF. As DNA, the CDR3 is TGTGCCAGCAGCTGGGAGGGGACGTCAGCTTACGAGCAGTACTTC. Full variable domain (missing parts from reference TRBV5-4 and TRBJ2-7): ETGVTQSPTHLIKTRGQQVTLRCSSQSGHNTVSWYQQALGQGPQFIFQYYREEENGRGNFPPRFSGLQFPNYSSELNVNALELDDSALYLCASSWEGTSAYEQYFGPGTRLTVT.

V and J are TRBV25-1 and TRBJ2-1, with D perhaps matching TRBD1 (7 bases). Trimming removed 4 bases from V and 4 bases from J, with 20 bases in between. The CDR3 is made up of 17 amino acids. Germline values: CDR1 MGHDK, CDR2 SYGVNS. The CDR3 DNA sequence: TGTGCCAGCAGTGGTTACGGACAGGAGGGGCCTTACAATGAGCAGTTCTTC. It codes for CASSGYGQEGPYNEQFF.